The 24 T cell receptor beta chains reported below all come from one sample, sequenced in a study of shared clonotypes between healthy human individuals (dated by TCRdb to about 2020). Receptors were amplified or captured by the immunoSEQ multiplex PCR assay. The clones in this table, taken by TCRdb from immuneACCESS, are in-frame only. Not every clone is retained; where verified, under half of the shortfall comes from an unresolved V gene, and the cause of the rest is unknown. The sample records around 1.1 million clones, around 78% of which are singletons. The ten largest clones add up to 0.61% of the sample. Material for sequencing was memory CD4+ T cells from PBMCs. The cell subset or site label on this specimen signifies: CD45RA-negative fraction. These receptors all come from a young man in good health. Some clones in this sample may be carry-over from other donors' samples.

The chain links TRBV7-2 to TRBJ2-7; weak D call: TRBD1 (5 bases). V gave up 5 bases and J gave up 3 bases, with 14 bases separating them. The CDR3 sequence is 14 residues long. The germline V gene encodes CDR1 SGHTA and CDR2 FQGNSA. CDR3 in amino acids: CASSLYGQGYEQYF. The CDR3, as DNA: TGTGCCAGCAGCCTATACGGGCAGGGCTACGAGCAGTACTTC.

The rearrangement uses TRBV7-8 and TRBJ2-7; weak D call: TRBD2 (6 bases). The V and J ends lost 2 bases and 7 bases respectively, with 15 bases between them. The CDR3 is 14 amino acids. Looked up from germline, CDR1 is SGHVS and CDR2 is FQNEAQ. The CDR3 DNA sequence: TGTGCCAGCAGCTTACTACGGGAGTCAGGGGAGCAGTACTTC. It codes for CASSLLRESGEQYF.

In the case of this clone: Other DNA variants within this sample encode the same CDR3. This sequence joins TRBV5-1 and TRBJ2-3, with D unclear. Trimming pared 0 bases from V and 0 bases from J, leaving 8 bases between. The CDR3 extends over 15 amino acids. Germline V lookup: CDR1 SGHRS, CDR2 YFSETQ. CDR3 protein: CASSLDPGSTDTQYF. The DNA of the CDR3 is TGCGCCAGCAGCTTGGACCCCGGAAGCACAGATACGCAGTATTTT.

This clone was detected many times. The genes are TRBV18 and TRBJ1-1, with a possible D match to TRBD1 (6 bases). CDR1 and CDR2 (germline): KGHSH, LQKENI. The CDR3 consists of 13 residues. V lost 3 bases and J 4 bases, leaving 9 bases between the germline ends. The CDR3 bases are TGTGCCAGCTCACCGGGGACATTCACTGAAGCTTTCTTT. This gives the protein CASSPGTFTEAFF.

This rearrangement joins TRBV9 to TRBJ2-7; 7 nucleotides align to TRBD2. The CDR3 runs to 17 residues. The V gene's germline CDR1 is SGDLS and CDR2 YYNGEE. V gave up 0 bases and J gave up 0 bases; unmatched junction bases: 9. CDR3 bases: TGTGCCAGCAGCGTAGCTACGGGGGGAAATCCCTCCTACGAGCAGTACTTC. It codes for CASSVATGGNPSYEQYF.

The chain employs TRBV27 and TRBJ2-1; 8 bases match TRBD2. Germline V gene lookup returns CDR1 MNHEY and CDR2 SMNVEV (reference sequence). This CDR3 comprises 16 residues. Trimming removed 4 bases from V and 10 bases from J; junction bases left unmatched: 15. The CDR3 is CASSWTSRAPPGEQFF. The CDR3 DNA is TGTGCCAGCAGTTGGACTAGCCGCGCCCCACCAGGAGAGCAGTTCTTC.

This rearrangement joins TRBV30 to TRBJ2-5; a weak D match, TRBD1 (6 bases). CDR3 length: 14 residues. With 0 bases removed from V and 5 bases from J, the gap between germline ends came to 13 bases. Germline V gene sequence: CDR1 GTSNPN, CDR2 SVGIG (reference sequence). CDR3 in amino acids: CAWSVLGGGETQYF. CDR3 coding DNA: TGTGCCTGGAGTGTATTAGGGGGTGGCGAGACCCAGTACTTC.

This chain uses TRBV19 with TRBJ1-1; 8 bases agree with TRBD1. The germline gives CDR1 LNHDA, CDR2 SQIVND (reference sequence). The CDR3 runs 13 residues. CDR3 nucleotide sequence: TGTGCAAGCCGCCGGACAGGGAGGACTGAAGCTTTCTTT. This translates into CASRRTGRTEAFF.

The rearrangement joins TRBV28 to TRBJ2-2, with D possibly being TRBD2 (5 bases). The CDR3 totals 14 residues. Germline lookup yields CDR1 MDHEN and CDR2 SYDVKM. Trimming pared 2 bases from V and 7 bases from J, leaving 11 bases between. In DNA form, the CDR3 reads TGTGCCAGCAGTTTAATGCCCGAGGGCGGGGAGCTGTTTTTT. Translation: CASSLMPEGGELFF.

V is TRBV7-9 and J is TRBJ2-7; 9 bases are shared with TRBD2. J was trimmed by 5 bases and V by 2 bases; bases with no gene match: 4. Germline-derived CDR1 and CDR2 are SEHNR and FQNEAQ (reference sequence). The length of the CDR3 is 14 residues. CDR3: CASSLRTSVHEQYF. As DNA, the CDR3 is TGTGCCAGCAGCTTACGGACTAGCGTCCACGAGCAGTACTTC.

The J gene is TRBJ2-7, the V gene TRBV4-1; D is undetermined. Germline assignment: CDR1 MGHRA and CDR2 YSYEKL. The CDR3 has 16 residues. The ends were cut back, 1 base at V and 2 bases at J, with 15 bases in the middle. Here the CDR3 reads CASSQGVERFTYEQYF. DNA for the CDR3: TGCGCCAGCAGCCAAGGGGTCGAGCGTTTTACCTACGAGCAGTACTTC.

Sample share makes this clone medium-sized. The V call is TRBV11-1, the J call TRBJ2-7; 7 bases agree with TRBD2. Trimming cost V 6 bases and J 5 bases; bases outside gene matches: 13. From germline, CDR1 is SGHAT and CDR2 FQDESV (reference sequence). This CDR3 comprises 15 residues. CDR3 nucleotides: TGTGCCAGCAGACGGACCGGACTAGAGGCCGACGAGCAGTACTTC. Its protein is CASRRTGLEADEQYF.

The count of this clone is one. Given a much more abundant clone one base away, this may be a read error. Other DNA sequences from this sample encode an identical CDR3 as well. The chain uses TRBV5-4 and TRBJ2-5; perhaps TRBD1 as D (6 bases). Germline V lookup: CDR1 SGHNT, CDR2 YYREEE (reference sequence). Between the trimmed V and J ends, which lost 0 bases and 1 base, there was a span of 7 bases. CDR3 length: 14 amino acids. The chain's CDR3 is CASSLAQGQETQYF. CDR3 DNA sequence: TGTGCCAGCAGCTTGGCACAGGGCCAAGAGACCCAGTACTTC.

The chain links TRBV5-1 to TRBJ2-2; 11 nucleotides agree with TRBD1. The CDR3 has 16 amino acids. The V segment lost 2 bases and the J segment 5 bases; nucleotides outside the gene matches: 5. CDR1 is SGHRS and CDR2 is YFSETQ in the germline V gene. Written as DNA, the CDR3 is TGCGCCAGCAGCTTCTCCGGGACAGGGGGAACCGGGGAGCTGTTTTTT. Protein sequence: CASSFSGTGGTGELFF.

The chain combines TRBV5-1 with TRBJ2-2, with a weak D call TRBD2 (6 bases). V lost 5 bases to trimming and J lost 6 bases, with 17 bases between them. Germline CDR1 is SGHRS and CDR2 is YFSETQ. The CDR3 has 15 amino acids. The CDR3 DNA follows: TGCGCCAGCAGACCCGTGATCGGGGGATCCGGGGAGCTGTTTTTT. Translation: CASRPVIGGSGELFF. Supplemented by reference TRBV5-1 and TRBJ2-2, the full variable domain reads KAGVTQTPRYLIKTRGQQVTLSCSPISGHRSVSWYQQTPGQGLQFLFEYFSETQRNKGNFPGRFSGRQFSNSRSEMNVSTLELGDSALYLCASRPVIGGSGELFFGEGSRLTVL.

This chain connects TRBV11-3 to TRBJ2-3; TRBD1 aligns across 11 bases. V trimming: 4 bases; J trimming: 1 base; junction bases outside the gene matches: 4. CDR3 length equals 16 residues. Germline V gives CDR1 SGHNT, CDR2 YENEEA. CDR3 region: CASSSGQGAGTDTQYF. The CDR3 DNA is TGTGCCAGCAGCTCCGGACAGGGGGCGGGCACAGATACGCAGTATTTT.

With regard to this clone: The identical CDR3 is also encoded by other nucleotide sequences in the sample. In nucleotides, the CDR3 is TGTGCCAGCAGCTTAGAACAGGGCTATGGCTACACCTTC. Amino acids: CASSLEQGYGYTF. The chain carries TRBV11-2 and TRBJ1-2; possible D gene TRBD1, 6 bases. Trimming left V 0 bases short and J 4 bases short, with 6 bases between. The CDR3 covers 13 residues. Germline lookup yields CDR1 SGHAT and CDR2 FQNNGV.

This clone occurred a few times. The conserved closing phenylalanine or tryptophan is absent in this CDR3, likely reflecting a read error. The chain is built from TRBV30 and TRBJ1-5; D call uncertain. V was shortened by 2 bases and J by 9 bases, with 8 bases between the two germline ends. The length of the CDR3 is 11 residues. The germline CDR1 and CDR2 sequences are GTSNPN and SVGIG (reference sequence). DNA for the CDR3: TGTGCCTGGAGTAGTAATGGGCCCCAGCATTCT. Its protein product is CAWSSNGPQHS.

The chain has TRBV2 and TRBJ2-1, with 8 bases matching TRBD1. The CDR3 spans 13 residues. The germline V gene encodes CDR1 SNHLY and CDR2 FYNNEI. After removal of 7 bases from V and 9 bases from J, the junction contained 8 bases not matched to a gene. The DNA of the CDR3 is TGTGCCAGCACTTTGGACAGGGTAGCTGAGCAGTTCTTC. Amino acid sequence: CASTLDRVAEQFF.

This chain links TRBV30 with TRBJ1-6; a weak D match, TRBD1 (6 bases). The CDR3 is 13 amino acids. Germline CDR1 and CDR2: GTSNPN and SVGIG (reference sequence). V was clipped by 0 bases and J by 8 bases, with 8 bases between them. The CDR3 sequence is CAWSVGGDSPLHF. The CDR3 nucleotides read TGTGCCTGGAGTGTGGGGGGCGATTCACCCCTCCACTTT.

J is TRBJ2-7 and V is TRBV5-1, with D tentatively TRBD2 (7 bases). Germline V gene lookup returns CDR1 SGHRS and CDR2 YFSETQ. CDR3 length equals 16 residues. Trimming shortened V by 0 bases and J by 3 bases, and 16 bases separated the two germline ends. CDR3 region: CASSLAAGAVNYEQYF. The DNA of the CDR3 is TGCGCCAGCAGCTTGGCCGCGGGGGCTGTTAACTACGAGCAGTACTTC. The full variable domain, in which reference TRBV5-1 and TRBJ2-7 provide the parts outside the CDR3, is KAGVTQTPRYLIKTRGQQVTLSCSPISGHRSVSWYQQTPGQGLQFLFEYFSETQRNKGNFPGRFSGRQFSNSRSEMNVSTLELGDSALYLCASSLAAGAVNYEQYFGPGTRLTVT.

J is TRBJ1-5 and V is TRBV19, with D uncertain. Trimming took 3 bases from V and 5 from J, leaving 8 bases between them. CDR1 is LNHDA and CDR2 is SQIVND in the germline V gene (reference sequence). This CDR3 is built from 13 residues. The CDR3 here is CASSISADQPQHF. The CDR3 region has the DNA TGTGCCAGTAGTATTTCCGCCGATCAGCCCCAGCATTTT.

This chain connects TRBV28 to TRBJ2-6; TRBD1 is a possible D gene (5 bases). Germline values: CDR1 MDHEN, CDR2 SYDVKM. Trimming left V 4 bases short and J 1 base short, with 11 bases between. This CDR3 contains 16 residues. CDR3 protein: CASSSPGSSGANVLTF. The CDR3 DNA reads TGTGCCAGCAGTTCCCCAGGGTCTTCTGGGGCCAACGTCCTGACTTTC.

The chain has TRBV5-1 and TRBJ2-7; TRBD1 might be the D (6 bases). Trimming removed 1 base at V and 0 bases at J, with 8 bases between. Germline V lookup: CDR1 SGHRS, CDR2 YFSETQ. The CDR3 has 14 amino acids. The chain's CDR3 is CASSLQGNSYEQYF. CDR3 coding DNA: TGCGCCAGCAGCTTGCAGGGGAACTCCTACGAGCAGTACTTC.